Following are 20 T cell receptor beta chains from one sample sequenced in a study of OX40 agonist ivuxolimab in advanced cancers. Clones were sequenced by immunoSEQ multiplex PCR, and TCRdb holds only the in-frame ones, with some missing. The sample holds around 40,000 clones, approximately 83% seen once. Specimen: CD4+ or CD8+ T cells sorted from blood, collected in a trial of the OX40 agonist ivuxolimab. The origin of the receptors is an adult with an advanced solid tumor such as melanoma, head and neck, liver or kidney cancer.

This clone was found a few times. The genes are TRBV7-2 and TRBJ1-1; no firm D call. Trimming took 5 bases from V and 8 from J, leaving 18 bases between them. The CDR3 spans 14 residues. The germline V gene has CDR1 SGHTA and CDR2 FQGNSA. CDR3 sequence (DNA): TGTGCCAGCAGCCCGTTCTCCTGGGCCCTAGAAGCTTTCTTT. Amino acid sequence: CASSPFSWALEAFF.

V usage is TRBV6-1 and J usage is TRBJ1-2, with 11 bases aligning to TRBD1. Germline V gene data show CDR1 as MNHNS and CDR2 as SASEGT. Unmatched junction bases numbered 4, after V lost 7 bases and J lost 3 bases. This CDR3 has 14 amino acids. CDR3 bases: TGTGCCAGCACGGCGGGACAGGGGGACTATGGCTACACCTTC. Encoded protein: CASTAGQGDYGYTF.

The V gene is TRBV18, the J gene TRBJ2-5; D not resolved. CDR1 is KGHSH and CDR2 is LQKENI in the germline V gene. The V end lost 6 bases, the J end lost 3 bases, and 8 bases lay between the germline ends. The CDR3 extends over 12 amino acids. CDR3 amino acids: CASSLGEETQYF. DNA for the CDR3: TGTGCCAGCTCGCTAGGTGAAGAGACCCAGTACTTC. Supplemented by reference TRBV18 and TRBJ2-5, the full variable domain reads NAGVMQNPRHLVRRRGQEARLRCSPMKGHSHVYWYRQLPEEGLKFMVYLQKENIIDESGMPKERFSAEFPKEGPSILRIQQVVRGDSAAYFCASSLGEETQYFGPGTRLLVL.

The chain joins TRBV5-5 to TRBJ2-1; the D gene is possibly TRBD2 (6 bases). V was cut by 5 bases and J by 8 bases, with 14 bases left in between. The CDR3 has 13 amino acids. CDR1 is SGHKS, CDR2 YYEKEE, per germline (reference sequence). CDR3 residues: CASRSSGSYEQFF. The DNA for the CDR3 is TGTGCCAGCAGGTCCAGCGGGTCCTATGAGCAGTTCTTC.

CDR3 protein: CAWRGWTNTDTQYF. In DNA, the CDR3 is TGTGCCTGGAGGGGGTGGACTAACACAGATACGCAGTATTTT. The V gene is TRBV30, the J gene TRBJ2-3; TRBD2 is a possible D gene (6 bases). CDR1 and CDR2 from the germline V gene are GTSNPN and SVGIG (reference sequence). This CDR3 has 14 amino acids. The germline V and J ends were trimmed by 3 bases and 2 bases, with 12 bases remaining between them.

The chain combines TRBV5-4 with TRBJ1-4; a possible D gene is TRBD1 (6 bases). CDR1 SGHNT and CDR2 YYREEE come from the germline V gene (reference sequence). The CDR3 covers 16 residues. Trimming stripped 0 bases from V and 12 bases from J, with 21 bases between. The CDR3 reads CASSLERGHLGGELFF. The DNA of the CDR3 is TGTGCCAGCAGCTTGGAGAGGGGACACCTCGGCGGGGAACTGTTTTTT.

The genes are TRBV28 and TRBJ1-1; D not resolved. V lost 8 bases and J lost 4, with 20 bases in between. The germline V gene encodes CDR1 MDHEN and CDR2 SYDVKM. This CDR3 has 15 amino acids. CDR3 region: CASPGQHGVGTEAFF. DNA for the CDR3: TGTGCCAGCCCCGGGCAGCATGGGGTAGGCACTGAAGCTTTCTTT.

The rearrangement uses TRBV11-2 and TRBJ2-7; 9 nucleotides align to TRBD2. With 10 bases clipped from V and 2 bases from J, the junction kept 6 bases outside the gene matches. The length of the CDR3 is 13 residues. The germline gives CDR1 SGHAT, CDR2 FQNNGV. CDR3 DNA: TGTGCCACCGCGGGAGGGTCACCCTACGAGCAGTACTTC. Amino acids: CATAGGSPYEQYF.

V usage is TRBV29-1 and J usage is TRBJ2-1; D not certain. Germline CDR1 and CDR2: SQVTM and ANQGSEA. V lost 7 bases and J lost 8, with 12 bases in between. This CDR3 comprises 11 residues. The CDR3 nucleotides are TGCAGCGGGAGTTATAGGGATGAGCAGTTCTTC. This sequence encodes CSGSYRDEQFF.

The CDR3, as DNA: TGTGCCAGCAGCGCCTCCGGGACTAGCTTTGATAATGAGCAGTTCTTC. Residues: CASSASGTSFDNEQFF. The V and J genes are TRBV9 and TRBJ2-1; 9 bases are a match to TRBD2. This CDR3 is 16 amino acids long. The V gene end was trimmed by 3 bases and the J gene end by 7 bases; junction bases not matched to a gene: 11. CDR1 is SGDLS and CDR2 is YYNGEE in the germline V gene. Drawing the rest from reference TRBV9 and TRBJ2-1, the complete variable domain is DSGVTQTPKHLITATGQRVTLRCSPRSGDLSVYWYQQSLDQGLQFLIQYYNGEERAKGNILERFSAQQFPDLHSELNLSSLELGDSALYFCASSASGTSFDNEQFFGPGTRLTVL.

In this sample, this clone turned up a few times. The chain joins TRBV15 to TRBJ2-7; TRBD1 aligns across 8 bases. J gave up 0 bases and V 6 bases, and 4 bases lay outside the gene matches. The V gene's germline CDR1 is LNHNV and CDR2 YYDKDF (reference sequence). The CDR3 covers 14 residues. The DNA of the CDR3 is TGTGCCACCAGGAGGACAGGGTCCTCCTACGAGCAGTACTTC. Translated: CATRRTGSSYEQYF.

This chain links TRBV6-1 with TRBJ1-3; D is possibly TRBD1 (6 bases). V gave up 2 bases and J gave up 3 bases, with 8 bases separating them. The CDR3 extends over 14 amino acids. Germline V gene sequence: CDR1 MNHNS, CDR2 SASEGT. The CDR3 DNA is TGTGCCAGCAGTGAACAGGGGTTTGGAAACACCATATATTTT. It yields the protein CASSEQGFGNTIYF.

The chain joins TRBV4-1 to TRBJ2-2; TRBD1 aligns across 7 bases. Germline V gene lookup returns CDR1 MGHRA and CDR2 YSYEKL. V shed 1 base and J 5 bases; nucleotides not matched to a gene: 4. This CDR3 is built from 15 residues. As DNA, the CDR3 is TGCGCCAGCAGCCAAGGACAGGGTGCAACCGGGGAGCTGTTTTTT. Encoded protein: CASSQGQGATGELFF.

The gene calls are TRBV4-1 and TRBJ1-1; D remains ambiguous. The CDR3 extends over 14 amino acids. Germline V gene data show CDR1 as MGHRA and CDR2 as YSYEKL. V was shortened by 2 bases and J by 5 bases, with 12 bases between the two germline ends. This CDR3 reads CASSQPSENTEAFF. The CDR3 region has the DNA TGCGCCAGCAGCCAACCCTCAGAGAATACTGAAGCTTTCTTT.

The rearrangement joins TRBV9 to TRBJ1-1; 10 nucleotides line up with TRBD1. Unmatched junction bases numbered 7, after V lost 5 bases and J lost 3 bases. This CDR3 contains 15 residues. CDR1 and CDR2 (germline): SGDLS, YYNGEE. CDR3 residues: CASSPDRGLYTEAFF. The CDR3 DNA reads TGTGCCAGCAGTCCAGACAGGGGGCTGTACACTGAAGCTTTCTTT.

The rearrangement joins TRBV7-8 to TRBJ1-1; 8 bases are shared with TRBD1. Per the germline V gene, CDR1 is SGHVS and CDR2 is FQNEAQ. CDR3 length: 19 residues. Trimming took 1 base from V and 0 from J; bases not matched to a gene: 13. CDR3 in DNA: TGTGCCAGCAGCTTAGAAGTCCAGGGGGCCTGGGGCATGAACACTGAAGCTTTCTTT. Translated, it gives CASSLEVQGAWGMNTEAFF.

The V and J genes are TRBV15 and TRBJ1-2; D not certain. The CDR3 is 15 residues long. Trimming shortened V by 1 base and J by 6 bases, and 15 bases separated the two germline ends. The germline gives CDR1 LNHNV, CDR2 YYDKDF (reference sequence). CDR3 sequence: CATSRAPREENGYTF. In DNA form, the CDR3 reads TGTGCCACCAGCAGAGCTCCTAGGGAAGAGAATGGCTACACCTTC. Looking up the rest from reference TRBV15 and TRBJ1-2 gives the full variable domain: DAMVIQNPRYQVTQFGKPVTLSCSQTLNHNVMYWYQQKSSQAPKLLFHYYDKDFNNEADTPDNFQSRRPNTSFCFLDIRSPGLGDTAMYLCATSRAPREENGYTFGSGTRLTVV.

This chain links TRBV5-5 with TRBJ2-4, with D maybe TRBD1 (6 bases). The CDR3 spans 14 residues. V dropped 10 bases and J dropped 0 bases, with 14 bases sitting between them. The V gene's germline CDR1 is SGHKS and CDR2 YYEKEE (reference sequence). This CDR3 reads CAGGPGIAKNIQYF. Written as DNA, the CDR3 is TGTGCCGGGGGCCCGGGGATAGCCAAAAACATTCAGTACTTC.

This clone showed up just a few times. The rearrangement links TRBV4-3 to TRBJ2-1; 8 bases match TRBD1. The germline V gene encodes CDR1 LGHNA and CDR2 YSLEER. The CDR3 spans 14 residues. V shed 4 bases and J 7 bases; nucleotides not matched to a gene: 6. CDR3 bases: TGCGCCAGCAGCCTCGACAGGGGAGGTAATGAGCAGTTCTTC. As protein: CASSLDRGGNEQFF.

V is TRBV5-4 and J is TRBJ2-3, with 13 bases aligning to TRBD2. The trim removed 0 bases at V and 6 bases at J, leaving 13 bases unmatched. The CDR3 runs 19 residues. Germline lookup yields CDR1 SGHNT and CDR2 YYREEE (reference sequence). CDR3 nucleotide sequence: TGTGCCAGCAGCTTGGCGCCTACTAGCGGGGGGGCCGGTCTTGATACGCAGTATTTT. It yields the protein CASSLAPTSGGAGLDTQYF.